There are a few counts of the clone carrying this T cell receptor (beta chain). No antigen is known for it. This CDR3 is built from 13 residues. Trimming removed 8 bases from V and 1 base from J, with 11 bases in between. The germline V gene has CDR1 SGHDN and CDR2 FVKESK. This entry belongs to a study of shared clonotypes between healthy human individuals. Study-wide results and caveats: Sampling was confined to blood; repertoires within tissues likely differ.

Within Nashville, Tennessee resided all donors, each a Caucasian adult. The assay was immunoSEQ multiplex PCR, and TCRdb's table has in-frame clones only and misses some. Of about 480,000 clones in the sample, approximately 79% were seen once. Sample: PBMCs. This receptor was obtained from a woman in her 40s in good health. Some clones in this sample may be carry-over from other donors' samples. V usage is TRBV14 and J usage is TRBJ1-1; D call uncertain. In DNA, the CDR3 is TGTGCCAGCGCTAAGACACAGAACACTGAAGCTTTCTTT. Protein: CASAKTQNTEAFF.